This entry lists 10 T cell receptor beta chains sequenced from one sample in a study of cytotoxic CD8 clonotypes in ibrutinib-treated CLL. Produced via immunoSEQ multiplex PCR; TCRdb's table is partial and in-frame only. The profile shows about 130,000 clones, around four fifths of them singletons. Sequenced material: PBMCs, taken after 24 months of ibrutinib treatment. All receptors derive from a human donor with chronic lymphocytic leukemia.

The chain carries TRBV7-9 and TRBJ1-2; TRBD1 is a possible D gene (6 bases). The CDR3 contains 16 residues. V shed 3 bases and J shed 3 bases, with 17 bases lying between them. CDR1 is SEHNR, CDR2 FQNEAQ, per germline (reference sequence). The chain's CDR3 is CASSFLTTGGYYGYTF. DNA for the CDR3: TGTGCCAGCAGCTTCCTAACGACAGGAGGATACTATGGCTACACCTTC. Drawing the rest from reference TRBV7-9 and TRBJ1-2, the complete variable domain is DTGVSQNPRHKITKRGQNVTFRCDPISEHNRLYWYRQTLGQGPEFLTYFQNEAQLEKSRLLSDRFSAERPKGSFSTLEIQRTEQGDSAMYLCASSFLTTGGYYGYTFGSGTRLTVV.

The gene calls are TRBV30 and TRBJ2-2, with 8 bases lining up with TRBD1. This CDR3 contains 15 residues. The V segment lost 0 bases and the J segment 4 bases; nucleotides outside the gene matches: 4. Germline lookup yields CDR1 GTSNPN and CDR2 SVGIG (reference sequence). This CDR3 reads CAWSVGQGGTGELFF. DNA of the CDR3: TGTGCCTGGAGTGTTGGACAGGGTGGCACCGGGGAGCTGTTTTTT.

This clone was detected only a few times. The J gene is TRBJ1-3, the V gene TRBV18; maybe TRBD1 (5 bases). This CDR3 spans 15 amino acids. Germline CDR1 reads KGHSH; CDR2 reads LQKENI. Trimming took off 3 bases at V and 3 bases at J, with 12 bases between the two ends. The CDR3 region has the DNA TGTGCCAGCTCACCCGCAGGGAGTGATGGAAACACCATATATTTT. This gives the protein CASSPAGSDGNTIYF. The variable domain in full, with the rest retrieved from reference TRBV18 and TRBJ1-3, is NAGVMQNPRHLVRRRGQEARLRCSPMKGHSHVYWYRQLPEEGLKFMVYLQKENIIDESGMPKERFSAEFPKEGPSILRIQQVVRGDSAAYFCASSPAGSDGNTIYFGEGSWLTVV.

The rearrangement uses TRBV4-3 and TRBJ2-3; 10 bases agree with TRBD1. V trimming: 1 base; J trimming: 6 bases; junction bases outside the gene matches: 7. CDR3 size: 16 residues. CDR1 is LGHNA, CDR2 YSLEER, per germline. DNA of the CDR3: TGCGCCAGCAGCCAAGTTACGGGACAGGGGAGTGATACGCAGTATTTT. It translates to CASSQVTGQGSDTQYF.

The chain combines TRBV16 with TRBJ2-3, with D hard to call. V lost 0 bases, J lost 4 bases, and 14 bases lay in between. CDR1 is KGHSY and CDR2 is FQNENV in the germline V gene. The CDR3 loop spans 16 amino acids. This chain's CDR3 is CASSQSKGLRSDTQYF. As DNA, the CDR3 is TGTGCCAGCAGCCAATCGAAAGGCCTCAGGTCAGATACGCAGTATTTT.

This rearrangement joins TRBV19 to TRBJ1-1; unclear D gene. The germline V gene has CDR1 LNHDA and CDR2 SQIVND (reference sequence). The germline V and J ends were trimmed by 6 bases and 4 bases, with 15 bases remaining between them. This CDR3 has 14 residues. CDR3 bases: TGTGCCAGTAGACGGGTTGAAAGAGGCACTGAAGCTTTCTTT. This codes for CASRRVERGTEAFF.

CDR3 nucleotide sequence: TGTGCCAGCAGTTTAGGCCCAGGGACAGGGGCTGGCTACACCTTC. Translation: CASSLGPGTGAGYTF. V usage is TRBV27 and J usage is TRBJ1-2; 10 bases align to TRBD1. The V and J ends lost 2 bases and 7 bases, in that order; junction bases with no gene match: 7. The CDR3 sequence is 15 residues long. CDR1 MNHEY and CDR2 SMNVEV come from the germline V gene (reference sequence).

The chain couples TRBV28 to TRBJ1-1; TRBD1 agrees at 7 bases. The germline V gene has CDR1 MDHEN and CDR2 SYDVKM. This CDR3 is built from 15 residues. V was pared by 5 bases and J by 7 bases, with 13 bases of the junction left unmatched. The CDR3 DNA reads TGTGCCAGCAGTACACCAGGGGGGGCGATATTTGAAGCTTTCTTT. Translated: CASSTPGGAIFEAFF. Using reference TRBV28 and TRBJ1-1 for the parts outside the CDR3, the full variable domain is DVKVTQSSRYLVKRTGEKVFLECVQDMDHENMFWYRQDPGLGLRLIYFSYDVKMKEKGDIPEGYSVSREKKERFSLILESASTNQTSMYLCASSTPGGAIFEAFFGQGTRLTVV.

V gene TRBV18 combines with J gene TRBJ2-7; TRBD2 matches at 8 bases. The germline V gene has CDR1 KGHSH and CDR2 LQKENI. The CDR3 contains 14 residues. The V and J ends lost 3 bases and 3 bases, in that order; junction bases with no gene match: 4. The CDR3 sequence: CASSPDSGDYEQYF. The CDR3 coding sequence is TGTGCCAGCTCACCCGATAGCGGGGACTACGAGCAGTACTTC. Using reference TRBV18 and TRBJ2-7 for the parts outside the CDR3, the full variable domain is NAGVMQNPRHLVRRRGQEARLRCSPMKGHSHVYWYRQLPEEGLKFMVYLQKENIIDESGMPKERFSAEFPKEGPSILRIQQVVRGDSAAYFCASSPDSGDYEQYFGPGTRLTVT.

The rearrangement links TRBV28 to TRBJ2-5, with D perhaps given as TRBD1 or TRBD2 (6 bases each). Germline assignment: CDR1 MDHEN and CDR2 SYDVKM. The ends were cut back, 7 bases at V and 5 bases at J, with 20 bases in the middle. The length of the CDR3 is 15 residues. This CDR3 is CASTRGGGPSETQYF. The CDR3 DNA sequence: TGTGCCAGCACCCGTGGAGGGGGGCCCTCGGAGACCCAGTACTTC.